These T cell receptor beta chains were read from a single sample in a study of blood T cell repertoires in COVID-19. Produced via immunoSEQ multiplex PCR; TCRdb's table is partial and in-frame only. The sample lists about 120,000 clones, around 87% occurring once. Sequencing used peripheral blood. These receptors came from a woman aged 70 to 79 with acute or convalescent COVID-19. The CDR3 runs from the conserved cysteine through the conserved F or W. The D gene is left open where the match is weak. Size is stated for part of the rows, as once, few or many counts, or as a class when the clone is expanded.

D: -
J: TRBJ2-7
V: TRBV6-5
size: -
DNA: TGTGCCAGCAGACGAAATCAGGGCTACGAGCAGTACTTC
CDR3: CASRRNQGYEQYF

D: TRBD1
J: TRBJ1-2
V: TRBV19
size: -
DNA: TGTGCCAGTAGTATATTCCTCCTCGGACAGGGATCGAACTATGGCTACACCTTC
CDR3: CASSIFLLGQGSNYGYTF

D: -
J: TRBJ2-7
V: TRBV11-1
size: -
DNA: TGTGCCAGCAGCCCCTTGGCACAGGAGTTTTTCCACGAGCAGTACTTC
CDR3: CASSPLAQEFFHEQYF

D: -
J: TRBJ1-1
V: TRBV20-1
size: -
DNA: TGCAGTGCTACCCCGTGGGAGGAAGCTTTCTTT
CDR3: CSATPWEEAFF

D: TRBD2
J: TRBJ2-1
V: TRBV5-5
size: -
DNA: TGTGCCAGCAGCCAACTAGCGGGGCCGTACAATGAGCAGTTCTTC
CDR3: CASSQLAGPYNEQFF

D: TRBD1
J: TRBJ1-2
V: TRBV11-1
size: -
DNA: TGTGCCAGCAGCCCCGGACAGGGCATCTATGGCTACACCTTC
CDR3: CASSPGQGIYGYTF

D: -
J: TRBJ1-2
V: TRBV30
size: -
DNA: TGTGCCTGGAAGTCCAGGGAGGGTCGACATGGCTACACCTTC
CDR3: CAWKSREGRHGYTF

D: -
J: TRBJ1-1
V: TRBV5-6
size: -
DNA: TGTGCCAGCATCTGGAGGGGAATGAACACTGAAGCTTTCTTT
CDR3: CASIWRGMNTEAFF

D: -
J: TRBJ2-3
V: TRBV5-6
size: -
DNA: TGTGCCAGCAGCTTAAGTGGGGCCTCAGATACGCAGTATTTT
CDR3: CASSLSGASDTQYF

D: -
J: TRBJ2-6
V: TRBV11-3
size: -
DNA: TGTGCCAGCAGCTTAGTCAGCTCTGGGGCCAACGTCCTGACTTTC
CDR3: CASSLVSSGANVLTF

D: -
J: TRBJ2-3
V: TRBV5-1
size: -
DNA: TGCGCCAGCAGCTTACAGGGTAGCACAGATACGCAGTATTTT
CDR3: CASSLQGSTDTQYF

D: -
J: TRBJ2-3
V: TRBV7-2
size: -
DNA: TGTGCCAGCAGCTTAGTGGCGGGGATCACAGATACGCAGTATTTT
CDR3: CASSLVAGITDTQYF

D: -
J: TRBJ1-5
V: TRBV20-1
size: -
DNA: TGCAGTGCGGGACGGGGGCAGCCCCAGCATTTT
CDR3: CSAGRGQPQHF

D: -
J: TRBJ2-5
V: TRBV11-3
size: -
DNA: TGTGCCAGCAGCTTAAATTTCGGCGGAGCAAGCCAAGAGACCCAGTACTTC
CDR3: CASSLNFGGASQETQYF

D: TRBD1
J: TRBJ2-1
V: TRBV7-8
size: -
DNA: TGTGCCAGCAGCTTGAGAAGACAGGGTTGGTACAATGAGCAGTTCTTC
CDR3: CASSLRRQGWYNEQFF

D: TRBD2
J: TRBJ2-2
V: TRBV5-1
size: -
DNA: TGCGCCAGCAGCTATCAAACTAGCGGGGAGAACACCGGGGAGCTGTTTTTT
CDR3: CASSYQTSGENTGELFF

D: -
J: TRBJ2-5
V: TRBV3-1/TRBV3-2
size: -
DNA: TGTGCCAGCAGCCAGGGACCGGGAGAACCTAAAGAGACCCAGTACTTC
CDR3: CASSQGPGEPKETQYF

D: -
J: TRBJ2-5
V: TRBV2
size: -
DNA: TGTGCCAGCAGTGACTTAACAGCCCAAGAGACCCAGTACTTC
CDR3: CASSDLTAQETQYF

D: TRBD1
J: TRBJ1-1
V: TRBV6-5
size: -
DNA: TGTGCCAGCATGGGGGACAGGGAACAAGCTTTCTTT
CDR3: CASMGDREQAFF

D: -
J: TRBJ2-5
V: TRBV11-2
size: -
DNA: TGTGCCAGCAGCTTAGATATGGCAGTACAAGAGACCCAGTACTTC
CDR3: CASSLDMAVQETQYF

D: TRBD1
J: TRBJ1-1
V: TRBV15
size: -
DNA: TGTGCCACCAGCCGACGGACAGGGACGAACACTGAAGCTTTCTTT
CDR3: CATSRRTGTNTEAFF

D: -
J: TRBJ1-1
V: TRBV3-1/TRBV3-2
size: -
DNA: TGTGCCAGCAGCCCCCTTGAGGGAGTCGGATCGGCTTTCTTT
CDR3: CASSPLEGVGSAFF

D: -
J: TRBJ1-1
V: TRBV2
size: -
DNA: TGTGCCAGCGGTATAGAGGCTATGAAAGCTTTCTTT
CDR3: CASGIEAMKAFF

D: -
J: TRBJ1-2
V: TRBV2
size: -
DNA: TGTGCCAGCAGCCTGTATGGCTACACCTTC
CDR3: CASSLYGYTF

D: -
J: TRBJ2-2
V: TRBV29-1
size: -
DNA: TGCAGCGTTGAACGGAGGCAGGGGCGCTCGGACACCGGGGAGCTGTTTTTT
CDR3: CSVERRQGRSDTGELFF

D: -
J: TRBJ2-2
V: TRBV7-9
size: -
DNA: TGTGCCAGCAGCGAAGAGGGTAGCGGGGAGCTGTTTTTT
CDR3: CASSEEGSGELFF

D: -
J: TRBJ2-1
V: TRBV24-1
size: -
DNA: TGTGCCACCAGCAGGGCCTCCTACAATGAGCAGTTCTTC
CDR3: CATSRASYNEQFF

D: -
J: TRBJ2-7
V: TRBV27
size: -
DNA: TGTGCCAGCAGTTTCGGGACTGATTACGAGCAGTACTTC
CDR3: CASSFGTDYEQYF

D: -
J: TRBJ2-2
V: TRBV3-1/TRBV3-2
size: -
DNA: TGTGCCAGCAGCCAAGACGGTCTAGAATTTGTTTTGGCCGGGGAGCTGTTTTTT
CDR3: CASSQDGLEFVLAGELFF

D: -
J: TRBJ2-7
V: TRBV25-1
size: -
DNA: TGTGCCAGCAGTGAATCTCAGGTTTTCTACGAGCAGTACTTC
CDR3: CASSESQVFYEQYF

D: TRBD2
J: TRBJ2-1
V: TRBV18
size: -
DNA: TGTGCCAGCTCACCCGGACTAGCAGAGATGAATGAGCAGTTCTTC
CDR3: CASSPGLAEMNEQFF

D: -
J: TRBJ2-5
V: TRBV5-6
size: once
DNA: TGTGCCAGCAGTCCCCCCAGAGAGACCCAGTACTTC
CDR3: CASSPPRETQYF

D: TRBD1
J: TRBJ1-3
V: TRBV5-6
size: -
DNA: TGTGCCAGCAGCGCGGACAGGGCTGGAAACACCATATATTTT
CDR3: CASSADRAGNTIYF

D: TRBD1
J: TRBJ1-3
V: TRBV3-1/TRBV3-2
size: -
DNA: TGTGCCAGCAGCCCGACAGGGAGTGACACCATATATTTT
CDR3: CASSPTGSDTIYF

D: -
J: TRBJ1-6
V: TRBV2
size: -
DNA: TGTGCCAGCAGTGATCGGTCAGGCGCTTCACCCCTCCACTTT
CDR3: CASSDRSGASPLHF

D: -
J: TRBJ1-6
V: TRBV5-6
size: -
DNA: TGTGCCAGCAGCTTGTTTTCAGTTAATTCACCCCTCCACTTT
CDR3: CASSLFSVNSPLHF

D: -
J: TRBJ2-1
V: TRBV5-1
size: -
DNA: TGCGCCAGCAGCTTGGCCGGCGGGGCCTCCTACAATGAGCAGTTCTTC
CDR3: CASSLAGGASYNEQFF

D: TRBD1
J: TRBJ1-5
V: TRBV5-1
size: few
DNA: TGCGCCAGCAGCCAGGGACAGGGGAGCAATCAGCCCCAGCATTTT
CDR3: CASSQGQGSNQPQHF